This paragraph reports one T cell receptor beta chain. The antigen is not known. This entry belongs to a study of beta chain features in type 1 diabetes. Study-wide results and limits: Reduced insertions and increased deletions marked VDJ junctions in type 1 diabetes patients. The study found moderately but significantly shorter TCRB CDR3s in all four CD4+ subsets of Type 1 diabetes patients.

Sequenced material consisted of expressed TCRB transcripts (all of the isolated RNA was reverse transcribed). This table comes from immunoSEQ multiplex PCR, and its TCRdb copy is limited to in-frame clones, with some not included. The sample consists of approximately 60,000 clones, approximately 62% of them appearing once. One heparinised draw, averaging about 110 mL, was taken per donor. Sorting with CD45RO/CCR7/CD25/CD127/CD95/CD27 yielded naive, central memory, regulatory and stem-like memory CD4+ cells. Trimming removed 6 bases from V and 10 bases from J, with 13 bases in between. Germline V gives CDR1 MNHEY, CDR2 SMNVEV (reference sequence). The CDR3 totals 12 residues.

The chain uses TRBV27 and TRBJ2-1; a weak D match, TRBD2 (5 bases). Sequencing was carried out using Tregs from blood. The clonotype originates from a woman aged 18-29 years in good health. CDR3 residues: CASRRAYREQFF. Written as DNA, the CDR3 is TGTGCCAGCAGGAGGGCCTATAGGGAGCAGTTCTTC.